A single sample is the source of the 25 T cell receptor beta chains below, sequenced in a study of cytomegalovirus exposure and HLA in healthy donors. With 60 Vbeta and 13 Jbeta primers, the PCR was carried out. The assay was immunoSEQ multiplex PCR, and TCRdb's table has in-frame clones only and misses some. In the table there are around 150,000 clones, around 74% of which are singletons. The sequencing input was PBMCs. Receptors originate from a female donor in good health and CMV-seronegative.

The J gene is TRBJ2-7, the V gene TRBV9; 7 bases are a match to TRBD1. Germline-derived CDR1 and CDR2 are SGDLS and YYNGEE. V trimming: 3 bases; J trimming: 3 bases; junction bases outside the gene matches: 6. This CDR3 is built from 14 residues. In DNA form, the CDR3 reads TGTGCCAGCAGCGCGGAAGGGGGCTTCTACGAGCAGTACTTC. The encoded protein is CASSAEGGFYEQYF. Based on the CDR3 plus reference TRBV9 and TRBJ2-7, the full variable domain is DSGVTQTPKHLITATGQRVTLRCSPRSGDLSVYWYQQSLDQGLQFLIQYYNGEERAKGNILERFSAQQFPDLHSELNLSSLELGDSALYFCASSAEGGFYEQYFGPGTRLTVT.

The rearrangement joins TRBV5-1 to TRBJ2-2; 9 positions match TRBD1. V was clipped by 4 bases and J by 4 bases; unmatched bases: 8. This CDR3 has 16 residues. CDR1 and CDR2 (germline): SGHRS, YFSETQ. This CDR3 reads CASSTSETGGTGELFF. In DNA, the CDR3 is TGCGCCAGCAGCACCTCGGAGACAGGGGGCACCGGGGAGCTGTTTTTT.

This sequence joins TRBV7-2 and TRBJ2-4; weak D call: TRBD1 (5 bases). CDR1 is SGHTA and CDR2 is FQGNSA in the germline V gene. Trimming pared 4 bases from V and 0 bases from J, leaving 10 bases between. The CDR3 is 15 residues long. CDR3 nucleotides: TGTGCCAGCAGCTCAGTGGGGCTAGCCAAAAACATTCAGTACTTC. This gives the protein CASSSVGLAKNIQYF.

The chain has TRBV4-1 and TRBJ2-1; 7 bases agree with TRBD2. The CDR3 spans 17 residues. The junction had 15 bases not matched to a gene; V was cut back by 1 base and J by 9 bases. Germline V gene data show CDR1 as MGHRA and CDR2 as YSYEKL. In DNA form, the CDR3 reads TGCGCCAGCAGCCAAGGTCCCCCCCGGGGGGATCTGAGTGAGCAGTTCTTC. Its translation: CASSQGPPRGDLSEQFF.

The chain uses TRBV5-1 and TRBJ2-7; D is undetermined. Deletions cut 0 bases from V and 3 bases from J, with 7 bases between. Germline V lookup: CDR1 SGHRS, CDR2 YFSETQ. The CDR3 contains 13 residues. This CDR3 reads CASSLEQNYEQYF. DNA for the CDR3: TGCGCCAGCAGCTTGGAACAGAACTACGAGCAGTACTTC.

This clone was seen more than once but under ten times. The V call is TRBV5-6, the J call TRBJ1-5; possibly TRBD1 for D (6 bases). Germline CDR1 reads SGHDT; CDR2 reads YYEEEE. The CDR3 extends over 15 amino acids. Trimming stripped 4 bases from V and 4 bases from J, with 15 bases between. The CDR3 spells CASSRAGRGNQPQHF. The CDR3 DNA reads TGTGCCAGCAGCCGGGCGGGCAGGGGAAATCAGCCCCAGCATTTT.

This clone was observed a handful of times. This chain links TRBV2 with TRBJ1-4; D possibly corresponds to TRBD1 (5 bases). The CDR3 extends over 14 amino acids. In germline, CDR1 is SNHLY, CDR2 FYNNEI. Trimming removed 6 bases at V and 3 bases at J, with 11 bases between. The CDR3 spells CASRGGRANEKLFF. The DNA for the CDR3 is TGTGCCAGCAGGGGGGGACGGGCTAATGAAAAACTGTTTTTT.

The J gene is TRBJ2-7, the V gene TRBV2; the D gene is possibly TRBD2 (6 bases). Germline V CDR1 and CDR2: SNHLY, FYNNEI. The CDR3 is made up of 12 amino acids. V lost 7 bases and J 6 bases, leaving 13 bases between the germline ends. CDR3 residues: CASKIGGPEQYF. The CDR3 coding sequence is TGTGCCAGCAAGATTGGAGGGCCCGAGCAGTACTTC.

The rearrangement uses TRBV28 and TRBJ2-2; TRBD2 agrees at 9 bases. Germline CDR1 MDHEN, CDR2 SYDVKM. The CDR3 runs 15 residues. The ends lost 2 bases at V and 5 bases at J; junction bases unmatched: 3. CDR3 in amino acids: CASSLLSGRTGELFF. The CDR3 region has the DNA TGTGCCAGCAGTTTACTAAGCGGGAGGACCGGGGAGCTGTTTTTT. The variable domain in full, with the rest retrieved from reference TRBV28 and TRBJ2-2, is DVKVTQSSRYLVKRTGEKVFLECVQDMDHENMFWYRQDPGLGLRLIYFSYDVKMKEKGDIPEGYSVSREKKERFSLILESASTNQTSMYLCASSLLSGRTGELFFGEGSRLTVL.

The chain joins TRBV5-1 to TRBJ1-1; no firm D call. This CDR3 has 14 amino acids. The germline CDR1 and CDR2 sequences are SGHRS and YFSETQ. V was shortened by 0 bases and J by 5 bases, with 11 bases between the two germline ends. CDR3 nucleotides: TGCGCCAGCAGCTTGGCCGGGGTACGGACTGAAGCTTTCTTT. Its protein product is CASSLAGVRTEAFF.

DNA of the CDR3: TGTGCCACCAGCAGAGAGGGGGGAACGTCCTACGAGCAGTACTTC. This sequence encodes CATSREGGTSYEQYF. This rearrangement joins TRBV15 to TRBJ2-7, with TRBD2 as a possible D gene (6 bases). V lost 0 bases and J 1 base, leaving 10 bases between the germline ends. The length of the CDR3 is 15 residues. CDR1 is LNHNV and CDR2 is YYDKDF in the germline V gene (reference sequence).

V gene TRBV5-4 combines with J gene TRBJ1-2; unclear D gene. Per the germline V gene, CDR1 is SGHNT and CDR2 is YYREEE (reference sequence). The CDR3 consists of 14 residues. V dropped 5 bases and J dropped 4 bases, with 15 bases sitting between them. CDR3 in amino acids: CASSPRRFSYGYTF. The CDR3 DNA reads as TGTGCCAGCAGTCCTCGGAGGTTCAGCTATGGCTACACCTTC.

This rearrangement joins TRBV5-1 to TRBJ2-5; no firm D call. This CDR3 spans 15 amino acids. Trimming removed 2 bases at V and 1 base at J, with 12 bases between. CDR1 is SGHRS, CDR2 YFSETQ, per germline. DNA of the CDR3: TGCGCCAGCAGCTTCGGGTCCGTATCCCAAGAGACCCAGTACTTC. It specifies CASSFGSVSQETQYF. Combining the CDR3 with reference TRBV5-1 and TRBJ2-5 gives the whole variable domain KAGVTQTPRYLIKTRGQQVTLSCSPISGHRSVSWYQQTPGQGLQFLFEYFSETQRNKGNFPGRFSGRQFSNSRSEMNVSTLELGDSALYLCASSFGSVSQETQYFGPGTRLLVL.

Only one count was recorded for this clone. The chain links TRBV15 to TRBJ1-1, with 8 bases identical to TRBD1. Germline V gene data show CDR1 as LNHNV and CDR2 as YYDKDF (reference sequence). Losses at the gene ends were 3 bases for V and 5 bases for J; bases not matched to a gene: 8. The CDR3 is made up of 15 amino acids. The CDR3 coding sequence is TGTGCCACCAGCAGGTCGGGACAGGCGTTGACTGAAGCTTTCTTT. Protein product: CATSRSGQALTEAFF. The full variable domain, its missing parts supplied by reference TRBV15 and TRBJ1-1, is DAMVIQNPRYQVTQFGKPVTLSCSQTLNHNVMYWYQQKSSQAPKLLFHYYDKDFNNEADTPDNFQSRRPNTSFCFLDIRSPGLGDTAMYLCATSRSGQALTEAFFGQGTRLTVV.

The chain uses TRBV5-1 and TRBJ1-4; TRBD1 might be the D (5 bases). V dropped 0 bases and J dropped 5 bases, with 14 bases sitting between them. From germline, CDR1 is SGHRS and CDR2 YFSETQ. The CDR3 consists of 16 residues. CDR3 sequence reads: CASSLGQVGANEKLFF. CDR3 nucleotides: TGCGCCAGCAGCTTGGGGCAGGTAGGGGCGAATGAAAAACTGTTTTTT.

The J gene is TRBJ1-2, the V gene TRBV6-1, with 9 bases fitting TRBD1. The CDR3 loop spans 17 amino acids. Germline CDR1 reads MNHNS; CDR2 reads SASEGT. V shed 1 base, J shed 0 bases, and the junction held 6 bases outside the gene matches. CDR3 DNA sequence: TGTGCCAGCAGTGAAGTCCTTAACAGGGGGCCTAACTATGGCTACACCTTC. Encoded protein: CASSEVLNRGPNYGYTF.

The rearrangement uses TRBV5-6 and TRBJ1-1, with 7 bases matching TRBD1. CDR3 length: 14 residues. Germline lookup yields CDR1 SGHDT and CDR2 YYEEEE. V lost 3 bases to trimming and J lost 4 bases; unmatched junction nucleotides: 6. The CDR3 bases are TGTGCCAGCAGCTGGGACAGATCAAGCACTGAAGCTTTCTTT. It is translated as CASSWDRSSTEAFF.

The rearrangement uses TRBV29-1 and TRBJ1-1; D may be TRBD1 (6 bases). The germline V gene encodes CDR1 SQVTM and CDR2 ANQGSEA. This CDR3 is built from 14 residues. Trimming took off 4 bases at V and 4 bases at J, with 16 bases between the two ends. The CDR3 DNA is TGCAGCGTTGCAAGGGACACGGGGGGCACTGAAGCTTTCTTT. Its translation: CSVARDTGGTEAFF.

As DNA, the CDR3 is TGTGCCAGTGGGAGCGGGGTGAACTATGGCTACACCTTC. Translated: CASGSGVNYGYTF. V usage is TRBV19 and J usage is TRBJ1-2; no definite D call. Germline V gene data show CDR1 as LNHDA and CDR2 as SQIVND (reference sequence). Trimming removed 8 bases from V and 2 bases from J, with 12 bases in between. This CDR3 is built from 13 residues.

The chain couples TRBV7-2 to TRBJ2-7, with 7 bases lining up with TRBD2. CDR3 length: 14 amino acids. Trimming removed 3 bases from V and 3 bases from J; junction bases left unmatched: 5. CDR1 and CDR2 (germline): SGHTA, FQGNSA. In DNA form, the CDR3 reads TGTGCCAGCAGCTTTGGTCTAGCGGACTACGAGCAGTACTTC. Its protein is CASSFGLADYEQYF.

Worth noting for this clone: The junction differs from germline at one of its ends, possibly a read error. The V call is TRBV5-1, the J call TRBJ2-1; 8 bases agree with TRBD2. The CDR3 is made up of 14 amino acids. Germline V gene sequence: CDR1 SGHRS, CDR2 YFSETQ. CDR3 sequence: CASSVSPGTRDRIF. The CDR3, as DNA: TGCGCCAGCAGCGTCTCCCCCGGGACTAGGGATCGGATCTTC.

This rearrangement joins TRBV30 to TRBJ2-5; TRBD2 aligns across 8 bases. CDR1 GTSNPN and CDR2 SVGIG come from the germline V gene (reference sequence). V trimming: 5 bases; J trimming: 5 bases; junction bases outside the gene matches: 7. This CDR3 contains 13 residues. The chain's CDR3 is CAWWGAGAETQYF. In DNA form, the CDR3 reads TGTGCCTGGTGGGGAGCGGGAGCCGAGACCCAGTACTTC. Filled out from reference TRBV30 and TRBJ2-5, the complete variable domain reads SQTIHQWPATLVQPVGSPLSLECTVEGTSNPNLYWYRQAAGRGLQLLFYSVGIGQISSEVPQNLSASRPQDRQFILSSKKLLLSDSGFYLCAWWGAGAETQYFGPGTRLLVL.

The V gene is TRBV2, the J gene TRBJ1-5, with TRBD1 matching 7 bases. CDR3 length: 14 residues. The germline V gene has CDR1 SNHLY and CDR2 FYNNEI. V was clipped by 6 bases and J by 5 bases; unmatched bases: 7. CDR3 region: CASSGQVGYQPQHF. In DNA, the CDR3 is TGTGCCAGCAGCGGACAGGTCGGATATCAGCCCCAGCATTTT.

This clone was observed a handful of times. J is TRBJ2-7 and V is TRBV21-1; the table's TRBD1 call for D was not verified on the DNA. TRBV21-1 is reported as a pseudogene. The CDR3 has 13 amino acids. The chain's CDR3 is CANFKTGSHEQYF. For the CDR3, the DNA is TGTGCCAACTTTAAAACAGGGTCCCACGAGCAGTACTTC.

V gene TRBV9 combines with J gene TRBJ2-1; the match to TRBD1 covers 11 bases. The CDR3 covers 16 residues. With V trimmed by 0 bases and J by 9 bases, 8 bases remained unmatched. The V gene's germline CDR1 is SGDLS and CDR2 YYNGEE. The DNA for the CDR3 is TGTGCCAGCAGCGTAGCGGGACAGGGGGGTTACTCTGAGCAGTTCTTC. Translated: CASSVAGQGGYSEQFF.